Below are 29 T cell receptor beta chains sequenced from a single sample in a study of blood T cells in healthy people across ages. A sample-barcoded 5' primer and a J-beta primer mix were used in a second PCR of roughly 7 to 11 cycles. TCRdb passed the 5' RACE reads through MiXCR, listing each CDR3 protein once. Of 800,000 or so distinct CDR3 sequences in the sample, more than 20% are singletons; the top ten hold under 4.5%. This sample also appeared in a second study, on T cells of mothers and their children.

Sequencing was done on a sample of blood. All receptors derive from a boy younger than 18 in good health.

This chain joins TRBV20-1 and TRBJ2-5, with a weak D call TRBD2 (5 bases). The closer fit of TRBJ2-1 to the DNA end suggests the J call may be wrong. There are 16 residues in the CDR3. The germline V gene encodes CDR1 DFQATT and CDR2 SNEGSKA (reference sequence). This chain's CDR3 is CSARDSKWEKGDEQFF. In nucleotides, the CDR3 is TGCAGTGCTAGAGATTCTAAGTGGGAGAAAGGCGATGAGCAGTTCTTC.

The V call is TRBV18, the J call TRBJ2-5, with 9 positions matching TRBD1. The J call is uncertain, as TRBJ2-1 better fits the DNA end. The CDR3 is made up of 15 amino acids. CDR1 and CDR2 from the germline V gene are KGHSH and LQKENI. DNA for the CDR3: TGTGCCAGCTCATCAAGACAGGGGGGGGGAGATGAGCAGTTCTTC. As protein: CASSSRQGGGDEQFF.

The V and J genes are TRBV12-3 or TRBV12-4 and TRBJ2-5; tentatively, D is TRBD1 (7 bases). CDR3 size: 17 residues. Trimming stripped 1 base from V and 5 bases from J, with 20 bases between. The DNA of the CDR3 is TGTGCCAGCAGTTTAGAAGCCCCAAGGACAGGAGGGGAGACCCAGTACTTC. Translation gives CASSLEAPRTGGETQYF.

The V and J genes are TRBV18 and TRBJ1-4; no clear D. The germline V and J ends were trimmed by 3 bases and 2 bases, with 13 bases remaining between them. The CDR3 is 16 amino acids. The V gene's germline CDR1 is KGHSH and CDR2 LQKENI. As DNA, the CDR3 is TGTGCCAGCTCACCGAAGACCGGCTCTACTAATGAAAAACTGTTTTTT. This encodes CASSPKTGSTNEKLFF.

This clonotype was counted between two and nine times. The CDR3 loop reads CASSLIGGTNTQYF. The CDR3 bases are TGTGCCAGCAGCCTGATCGGGGGCACGAATACGCAGTATTTT. The chain employs TRBV11-2 and TRBJ2-3; D assignment may be TRBD1 or TRBD2 (6 bases each). This CDR3 spans 14 amino acids. Germline V gene data show CDR1 as SGHAT and CDR2 as FQNNGV. Trimming stripped 5 bases from V and 7 bases from J, with 16 bases between.

The chain joins TRBV4-3 to TRBJ2-5, with TRBD1 matching over 7 bases. The J call may be wrong; the DNA end is better matched by TRBJ2-7. The CDR3 runs 16 residues. The V gene's germline CDR1 is LGHNA and CDR2 YSLEER. The CDR3 DNA reads TGCGCCAGCAGCCAAGATAGGGCAGGGGGTGAGTACGAGCAGTACTTC. It codes for CASSQDRAGGEYEQYF.

There are a few counts of this clonotype. The gene calls are TRBV4-1 and TRBJ1-5; no reliable D call. V lost 1 base and J 7 bases, leaving 8 bases between the germline ends. The CDR3 runs to 13 residues. Germline V gives CDR1 MGHRA, CDR2 YSYEKL. The CDR3 is CASSQVLGQPQHF. CDR3 sequence (DNA): TGCGCCAGCAGCCAAGTGTTGGGACAGCCCCAGCATTTT.

The chain is built from TRBV20-1 and TRBJ2-7; 10 bases line up with TRBD1. Germline lookup yields CDR1 DFQATT and CDR2 SNEGSKA (reference sequence). The CDR3 loop spans 19 amino acids. Trimming cost V 0 bases and J 2 bases; bases outside gene matches: 16. CDR3 nucleotide sequence: TGCAGTGCTAGAGATTTTCTGCCCTCCCGGGACAGGGGACCCTACGAGCAGTACTTC. Translation gives CSARDFLPSRDRGPYEQYF.

V and J are TRBV6-5 and TRBJ2-3; TRBD2 agrees at 14 bases. After removal of 4 bases from V and 5 bases from J, the junction contained 8 bases not matched to a gene. The V gene's germline CDR1 is MNHEY and CDR2 SVGAGI. The CDR3 loop spans 17 amino acids. The CDR3 is CASSSGTSGRGGDTQYF. In DNA form, the CDR3 reads TGTGCCAGCAGTTCCGGGACTAGCGGGAGAGGCGGAGATACGCAGTATTTT.

This CDR3 is CASSQVGGWDQPQHF. In DNA form, the CDR3 reads TGCGCCAGCAGCCAAGTGGGGGGTTGGGATCAGCCCCAGCATTTT. The rearrangement uses TRBV4-3 and TRBJ1-5, with D possibly being TRBD1 (5 bases). V lost 1 base, J lost 5 bases, and 12 bases lay in between. This CDR3 has 15 amino acids. Germline V gene lookup returns CDR1 LGHNA and CDR2 YSLEER.

CDR3 sequence: CASSLPSTAEETQYF. For the CDR3, the DNA is TGTGCCAGCAGTTTGCCCTCGACAGCTGAAGAGACCCAGTACTTC. The chain employs TRBV28 and TRBJ2-5, with TRBD1 as a possible D gene (5 bases). The CDR3 is made up of 15 amino acids. Per the germline V gene, CDR1 is MDHEN and CDR2 is SYDVKM. Deletions cut 3 bases from V and 3 bases from J, with 14 bases between.

The rearrangement joins TRBV29-1 to TRBJ2-5; no clear D. The V and J ends lost 7 bases and 1 base respectively, with 13 bases between them. Germline CDR1 reads SQVTM; CDR2 reads ANQGSEA. The CDR3 length is 13 residues. The CDR3 region has the DNA TGCAGCGCTCCGTCTTACACCCAAGAGACCCAGTACTTC. Its translation is CSAPSYTQETQYF.

The rearrangement joins TRBV4-1 to TRBJ2-7; the D is unclear. V was pared by 0 bases and J by 5 bases, with 8 bases between. From germline, CDR1 is MGHRA and CDR2 YSYEKL. The CDR3 has 13 amino acids. The CDR3 protein is CASSQERAHEQYF. The CDR3 DNA is TGCGCCAGCAGCCAAGAAAGGGCCCACGAGCAGTACTTC.

The J gene is TRBJ2-3, the V gene TRBV6-2 or TRBV6-3, with 9 bases fitting TRBD2. The V segment lost 0 bases and the J segment 0 bases; nucleotides outside the gene matches: 22. Germline CDR1 and CDR2: MNHEY and SVGEGT. CDR3 length: 23 amino acids. CDR3 coding DNA: TGTGCCAGCAGTTACTCGATCCTCGACGGACTGGGAGCGGGGGGACCTAGCACAGATACGCAGTATTTT. It translates to CASSYSILDGLGAGGPSTDTQYF.

Comments on this clonotype: At one boundary the junction diverges from the germline segment, which might be a read error. The chain carries TRBV7-2 and TRBJ2-5; no firm D call. The DNA end favors TRBJ2-7, so the J call may be wrong. CDR1 and CDR2 (germline): SGHTA, FQGNSA. The CDR3 runs to 12 residues. The CDR3 bases are TGCGCCAGCAGCAGCAGGTCTTCCGAGCAGTACTTC. Encoded protein: CASSSRSSEQYF.

There are a few counts of this clonotype. V gene TRBV4-3 combines with J gene TRBJ2-2; TRBD1 matches at 8 bases. This CDR3 has 18 amino acids. The germline V gene encodes CDR1 LGHNA and CDR2 YSLEER. The V gene end was trimmed by 0 bases and the J gene end by 2 bases; junction bases not matched to a gene: 8. The CDR3 reads CASSQDSGQGVNTGELFF. In DNA, the CDR3 is TGCGCCAGCAGCCAAGATTCAGGACAGGGCGTTAACACCGGGGAGCTGTTTTTT.

The chain couples TRBV20-1 to TRBJ2-5; D ambiguous. CDR3 length: 15 amino acids. V lost 4 bases and J 5 bases, leaving 20 bases between the germline ends. Germline CDR1 is DFQATT and CDR2 is SNEGSKA (reference sequence). CDR3 region: CSAKGLLTPSETQYF. For the CDR3, the DNA is TGCAGTGCTAAGGGTCTACTCACCCCCTCGGAGACCCAGTACTTC.

This chain connects TRBV5-1 to TRBJ2-3; D is uncertain. Germline values: CDR1 SGHRS, CDR2 YFSETQ. V gave up 2 bases and J gave up 3 bases, with 16 bases separating them. The CDR3 is 16 amino acids. Here the CDR3 DNA reads TGCGCCAGCAGCTTAGAGTCGTCGCGGTGGACAGATACGCAGTATTTT. Its translation: CASSLESSRWTDTQYF. Full variable domain (outside the CDR3, taken from reference TRBV5-1 and TRBJ2-3): KAGVTQTPRYLIKTRGQQVTLSCSPISGHRSVSWYQQTPGQGLQFLFEYFSETQRNKGNFPGRFSGRQFSNSRSEMNVSTLELGDSALYLCASSLESSRWTDTQYFGPGTRLTVL.

This clonotype has only a few counts. The chain joins TRBV6-1 to TRBJ2-6; 8 bases line up with TRBD1. Germline V gives CDR1 MNHNS, CDR2 SASEGT. V lost 7 bases and J lost 0; bases outside the gene matches: 11. There are 18 residues in the CDR3. The CDR3 nucleotides are TGTGCCAGCAACGGGGACAGGCCACTGAACTCTGGGGCCAACGTCCTGACTTTC. Its translation is CASNGDRPLNSGANVLTF.

The chain has TRBV28 and TRBJ1-1; 8 bases are a match to TRBD1. Germline CDR1 is MDHEN and CDR2 is SYDVKM. The CDR3 has 14 amino acids. V shed 6 bases and J 10 bases; nucleotides not matched to a gene: 13. CDR3 DNA sequence: TGTGCCAGCAGCTCTGGACAGGGATCAGGACGAGCTTTCTTT. Translation gives CASSSGQGSGRAFF.

The chain recombines TRBV12-3 or TRBV12-4 with TRBJ2-5; D ambiguous. The CDR3 has 15 residues. The V end lost 5 bases, the J end lost 0 bases, and 13 bases lay between the germline ends. The CDR3 spells CASSDRQLNQETQYF. CDR3 DNA: TGTGCCAGCAGTGACCGACAACTCAACCAAGAGACCCAGTACTTC.

This rearrangement joins TRBV28 to TRBJ1-4; possibly TRBD1 for D (5 bases). With 10 bases removed from V and 7 bases from J, the gap between germline ends came to 22 bases. The CDR3 loop spans 15 amino acids. The germline V gene has CDR1 MDHEN and CDR2 SYDVKM. CDR3 sequence reads: CAISESWGIGEKLFF. As DNA, the CDR3 is TGTGCCATCAGCGAGTCTTGGGGGATCGGTGAAAAACTGTTTTTT.

To note about this clonotype: A read error may produce the germline difference seen at one junction end. The rearrangement uses TRBV11-2 and TRBJ1-1, with D perhaps TRBD1 (5 bases). Germline loops: CDR1 SGHAT, CDR2 FQNNGV. The CDR3 sequence is 15 residues long. CDR3 sequence (DNA): TGTGCCAGCAACTTAGCAGGGTTCGGGAACACTGAAGCTTTCTTT. It yields the protein CASNLAGFGNTEAFF.

The chain is built from TRBV11-3 and TRBJ2-7; 12 bases align to TRBD2. V lost 7 bases, J lost 4 bases, and 23 bases stayed unmatched. Looked up from germline, CDR1 is SGHNT and CDR2 is YENEEA. CDR3 length equals 20 residues. Here the CDR3 DNA reads TGTGCCAGCAACCATATACGGTGGACTAGCGGGATACCTTCCCCTTACGAGCAGTACTTC. Its translation: CASNHIRWTSGIPSPYEQYF.

This clonotype was recorded a few times. The chain recombines TRBV6-2 or TRBV6-3 with TRBJ1-4; D gene uncertain. CDR1 MNHEY and CDR2 SVGEGT come from the germline V gene. This CDR3 spans 14 amino acids. V shed 3 bases and J shed 7 bases, with 12 bases lying between them. CDR3 loop: CASSYKGRAEKLFF. The CDR3 coding sequence is TGTGCCAGCAGTTATAAGGGTAGGGCTGAAAAACTGTTTTTT.

This clonotype is medium-sized (0.01 to 0.1%). This chain uses TRBV7-3 with TRBJ2-7, with 7 bases matching TRBD2. The J segment lost 2 bases and the V segment lost 4 bases, leaving 5 bases of the junction unmatched. CDR3 length: 14 residues. Germline V gives CDR1 SGHTA, CDR2 FQGTGA. CDR3 sequence: CASSSLSGPYEQYF. The CDR3 DNA is TGTGCCAGCAGCTCACTTAGCGGGCCCTACGAGCAGTACTTC.

This chain links TRBV10-3 with TRBJ2-5; D may match TRBD1 or TRBD2 (5 bases each). Germline CDR1 and CDR2: ENHRY and SYGVKD. The CDR3 is made up of 12 amino acids. Between the trimmed V and J ends, which lost 4 bases and 5 bases, there was a span of 8 bases. The CDR3 DNA sequence: TGTGCCATCAGTGGCGAGGGGGAGACCCAGTACTTC. Its translation: CAISGEGETQYF.

The chain links TRBV29-1 to TRBJ1-2, with a tentative D call TRBD1 (5 bases). V lost 4 bases, J lost 5 bases, and 20 bases lay in between. The CDR3 covers 15 residues. From germline, CDR1 is SQVTM and CDR2 ANQGSEA. DNA of the CDR3: TGCAGCGTTGTCTCGCCGGCAGGGCCCCTTTATGGCTACACCTTC. Its protein product is CSVVSPAGPLYGYTF.

The rearrangement links TRBV11-2 to TRBJ2-5; 7 nucleotides match TRBD1. The tail of the sequence fits TRBJ2-1 better, so the J call may be wrong. This CDR3 is built from 17 residues. The germline CDR1 and CDR2 sequences are SGHAT and FQNNGV. CDR3 nucleotide sequence: TGTGCCAGCAGCTTCCCCAAGGCCACAGGGGATAGAGATGAGCAGTTCTTC. This codes for CASSFPKATGDRDEQFF.